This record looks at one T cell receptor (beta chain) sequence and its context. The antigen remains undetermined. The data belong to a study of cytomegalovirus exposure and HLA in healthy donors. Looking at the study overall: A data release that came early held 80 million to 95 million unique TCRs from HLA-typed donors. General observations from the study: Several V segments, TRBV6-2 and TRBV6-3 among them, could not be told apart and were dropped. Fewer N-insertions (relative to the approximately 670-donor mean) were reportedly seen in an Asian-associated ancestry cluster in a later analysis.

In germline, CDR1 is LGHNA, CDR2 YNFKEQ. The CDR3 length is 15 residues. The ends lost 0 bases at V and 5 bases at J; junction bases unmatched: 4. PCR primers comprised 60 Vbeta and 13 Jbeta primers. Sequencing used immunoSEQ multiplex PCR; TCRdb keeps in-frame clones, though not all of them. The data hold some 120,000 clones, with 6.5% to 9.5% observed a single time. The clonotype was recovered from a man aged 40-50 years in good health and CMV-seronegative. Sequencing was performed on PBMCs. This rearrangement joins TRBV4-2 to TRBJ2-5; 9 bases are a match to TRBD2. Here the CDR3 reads CASSQELAGLETQYF. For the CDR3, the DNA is TGTGCCAGCAGCCAAGAGCTAGCGGGGTTGGAGACCCAGTACTTC.